The rows below give T cell receptor beta chains drawn from one sample of a study of cytomegalovirus exposure and HLA in healthy donors. The assay was immunoSEQ multiplex PCR, and TCRdb's table has in-frame clones only and misses some. This table holds roughly 110,000 clones, roughly 82% found once. Sequenced input: PBMCs. The receptors were gathered from a man aged 50 to 59 in good health and CMV-seronegative. Both conserved end residues are part of each CDR3. Each record gives: D gene, V gene, clone size, J gene, CDR3 DNA, CDR3 protein. The D gene is left open where the match is weak. The size field is filled for only some rows; it gives once, few, many or a size class.

D gene: NA; V gene: TRBV15; clone size: once; J gene: TRBJ2-1; CDR3 DNA: TGTGCCACCAGCAGAGAAGGGGCAGGGGTGACCTACAATGAGCAGTTCTTC; CDR3 protein: CATSREGAGVTYNEQFF
D gene: NA; V gene: TRBV27; clone size: NA; J gene: TRBJ1-2; CDR3 DNA: TGTGCCAGCAGTCCCCTAGGGGGGGGAACCTATGGCTACACCTTC; CDR3 protein: CASSPLGGGTYGYTF
D gene: NA; V gene: TRBV19; clone size: few; J gene: TRBJ1-1; CDR3 DNA: TGTGCCAGTAGTATTGGGGTCGCGGGTGAAGCTTTCTTT; CDR3 protein: CASSIGVAGEAFF
D gene: NA; V gene: TRBV27; clone size: once; J gene: TRBJ1-2; CDR3 DNA: TGTGCCAGCAGTTTGCGACCGACAGCTACCATTAACTATGGCTACACCTTC; CDR3 protein: CASSLRPTATINYGYTF
D gene: NA; V gene: TRBV5-8; clone size: NA; J gene: TRBJ1-3; CDR3 DNA: TGTGCCAGCAGCTTGTTGGCAACCTCTGGAAACACCATATATTTT; CDR3 protein: CASSLLATSGNTIYF
D gene: NA; V gene: TRBV4-1; clone size: NA; J gene: TRBJ2-7; CDR3 DNA: TGCGCCAGCAGCCAGGGGGACAACGAGCAGTACTTC; CDR3 protein: CASSQGDNEQYF
D gene: NA; V gene: TRBV19; clone size: NA; J gene: TRBJ1-2; CDR3 DNA: TGTGCCAGTAGTTCCGGGGTCCACTATGGCTACACCTTC; CDR3 protein: CASSSGVHYGYTF
D gene: TRBD2; V gene: TRBV9; clone size: NA; J gene: TRBJ2-3; CDR3 DNA: TGTGCCAGCAGCCTTTACATTAGCGGGGCGTCAGATACGCAGTATTTT; CDR3 protein: CASSLYISGASDTQYF
D gene: NA; V gene: TRBV5-1; clone size: NA; J gene: TRBJ1-2; CDR3 DNA: TGCGCCAGCAGCTTGAACCCAGAAGGACTCTATGGCTACACCTTC; CDR3 protein: CASSLNPEGLYGYTF
D gene: TRBD1; V gene: TRBV27; clone size: NA; J gene: TRBJ1-4; CDR3 DNA: TGTGCCAGCAGCGAGCGGGGACAGGGTGATGAAAAACTGTTTTTT; CDR3 protein: CASSERGQGDEKLFF
D gene: TRBD1; V gene: TRBV30; clone size: NA; J gene: TRBJ2-7; CDR3 DNA: TGTGCCTGGAGTGCCGGGACAGGGAGCTCCTACGAGCAGTACTTC; CDR3 protein: CAWSAGTGSSYEQYF
D gene: NA; V gene: TRBV6-6; clone size: NA; J gene: TRBJ2-3; CDR3 DNA: TGTGCCATGTCCAGGGGCGAGACGATGAATACGCAGTATTTT; CDR3 protein: CAMSRGETMNTQYF
D gene: TRBD1; V gene: TRBV9; clone size: NA; J gene: TRBJ1-3; CDR3 DNA: TGTGCCAGCAGCGCTCCGGGACAGGGTGTTGACACCATATATTTT; CDR3 protein: CASSAPGQGVDTIYF
D gene: TRBD1; V gene: TRBV6-1; clone size: NA; J gene: TRBJ1-3; CDR3 DNA: TGTGCCAGCAGTGAGACAGGGGTTATTTCTGGAAACACCATATATTTT; CDR3 protein: CASSETGVISGNTIYF
D gene: NA; V gene: TRBV2; clone size: once; J gene: TRBJ1-5; CDR3 DNA: TGTGCCAGCATCCGGGGTGCCAACAATCAGCCCCAGCATTTT; CDR3 protein: CASIRGANNQPQHF
D gene: NA; V gene: TRBV18; clone size: NA; J gene: TRBJ1-1; CDR3 DNA: TGTGCCAGCTCACCGATCACAGGGAGAACTGAAGCTTTCTTT; CDR3 protein: CASSPITGRTEAFF
D gene: NA; V gene: TRBV10-2; clone size: NA; J gene: TRBJ1-5; CDR3 DNA: TGCGCCAGCAGTGATTGGGCGGGTCAGCCCCAGCATTTT; CDR3 protein: CASSDWAGQPQHF
D gene: NA; V gene: TRBV10-1; clone size: NA; J gene: TRBJ1-6; CDR3 DNA: TGCGCCAGCAGTCTCGACAGTAATTCACCCCTCCACTTT; CDR3 protein: CASSLDSNSPLHF
D gene: TRBD2; V gene: TRBV7-8; clone size: few; J gene: TRBJ2-1; CDR3 DNA: TGTGCCAGCAGTCCGGGACTAGCGGGGGGGCTAGGCGCCTACAATGAGCAGTTCTTC; CDR3 protein: CASSPGLAGGLGAYNEQFF
D gene: TRBD1; V gene: TRBV19; clone size: NA; J gene: TRBJ1-5; CDR3 DNA: TGTGCCAGTAGACTGGGACAGGGTTTTGCTCAGCCCCAGCATTTT; CDR3 protein: CASRLGQGFAQPQHF
D gene: NA; V gene: TRBV11-2; clone size: NA; J gene: TRBJ1-6; CDR3 DNA: TGTGCCAGCAGCTCCAATTGGGCAGGGAATAATTCACCCCTCCACTTT; CDR3 protein: CASSSNWAGNNSPLHF
D gene: TRBD2; V gene: TRBV2; clone size: NA; J gene: TRBJ2-4; CDR3 DNA: TGTGCCAGCAGTGATTCCAGCGGGGGCTGGGTCGAAAACATTCAGTACTTC; CDR3 protein: CASSDSSGGWVENIQYF
D gene: NA; V gene: TRBV9; clone size: NA; J gene: TRBJ2-3; CDR3 DNA: TGTGCCAGCAGGTCGGGGTTAACAGATACGCAGTATTTT; CDR3 protein: CASRSGLTDTQYF
D gene: NA; V gene: TRBV5-1; clone size: NA; J gene: TRBJ2-4; CDR3 DNA: TGCGCCAGCAGCTTATTGCCGGGTAATAAAAACATTCAGTACTTC; CDR3 protein: CASSLLPGNKNIQYF
D gene: NA; V gene: TRBV6-5; clone size: NA; J gene: TRBJ2-2; CDR3 DNA: TGTGCCAGCAGTTACTCGACGGGAGCCGGGGAGCTGTTTTTT; CDR3 protein: CASSYSTGAGELFF
D gene: NA; V gene: TRBV30; clone size: NA; J gene: TRBJ1-3; CDR3 DNA: TGTGCCTGGAGTCCGGGACTTACTGGAAACACCATATATTTT; CDR3 protein: CAWSPGLTGNTIYF
D gene: NA; V gene: TRBV14; clone size: NA; J gene: TRBJ2-5; CDR3 DNA: TGTGCCAGCAGCCAATTCTCGGTTAGAGAGACCCAGTACTTC; CDR3 protein: CASSQFSVRETQYF
D gene: TRBD1; V gene: TRBV5-1; clone size: NA; J gene: TRBJ1-1; CDR3 DNA: TGCGCCAGCAGCTCGACAGGGTCCCACACTGAAGCTTTCTTT; CDR3 protein: CASSSTGSHTEAFF
D gene: TRBD1; V gene: TRBV6-1; clone size: few; J gene: TRBJ2-1; CDR3 DNA: TGTGCCAGCCGACAGGGAGTCTACAATGAGCAGTTCTTC; CDR3 protein: CASRQGVYNEQFF
D gene: TRBD2; V gene: TRBV9; clone size: NA; J gene: TRBJ2-1; CDR3 DNA: TGTGCCAGCAGCGTCCTAGCGGGGTTGCATGAGCAGTTCTTC; CDR3 protein: CASSVLAGLHEQFF
D gene: NA; V gene: TRBV19; clone size: NA; J gene: TRBJ1-1; CDR3 DNA: TGTGCCAGTACCACCTCGGGAGGGTGGGGGGGTTCAGCTTTCTTT; CDR3 protein: CASTTSGGWGGSAFF
D gene: NA; V gene: TRBV7-8; clone size: NA; J gene: TRBJ2-3; CDR3 DNA: TGTGTGGCTGGGGGGAGCACAGATACGCAGTATTTT; CDR3 protein: CVAGGSTDTQYF
D gene: TRBD2; V gene: TRBV7-9; clone size: once; J gene: TRBJ2-1; CDR3 DNA: TGTGCCAGCAGCTTATCGGGGGGGCACAATGAGCAGTTCTTC; CDR3 protein: CASSLSGGHNEQFF
D gene: TRBD2; V gene: TRBV5-1; clone size: NA; J gene: TRBJ2-3; CDR3 DNA: TGCGCCAGCGCCCCAACTAGCGGGGGGCCCCTCGACACAGATACGCAGTATTTT; CDR3 protein: CASAPTSGGPLDTDTQYF
D gene: NA; V gene: TRBV28; clone size: once; J gene: TRBJ1-5; CDR3 DNA: TGTGCCAGCAGTATCGATAGCAATCAACCCCAGCATTTT; CDR3 protein: CASSIDSNQPQHF
D gene: NA; V gene: TRBV12-5; clone size: NA; J gene: TRBJ2-5; CDR3 DNA: TGTGCTAGTGGTTTTCAGGGGATGGAGACCCAGTACTTC; CDR3 protein: CASGFQGMETQYF
D gene: NA; V gene: TRBV10-3; clone size: few; J gene: TRBJ1-1; CDR3 DNA: TGTGCCATCAGTGACCCCGACTTCGTTGAAGCTTTCTTT; CDR3 protein: CAISDPDFVEAFF
D gene: NA; V gene: TRBV5-3; clone size: NA; J gene: TRBJ1-1; CDR3 DNA: TGTGCCAGAAGCTTGTTTGGGCAGGCGAACACTGAAGCTTTCTTT; CDR3 protein: CARSLFGQANTEAFF
D gene: TRBD1; V gene: TRBV7-2; clone size: NA; J gene: TRBJ1-2; CDR3 DNA: TGTGCCAGCAGCGGGGACAGGGGGCGACGGGTCTATGGCTACACCTTC; CDR3 protein: CASSGDRGRRVYGYTF
D gene: NA; V gene: TRBV15; clone size: NA; J gene: TRBJ1-6; CDR3 DNA: TGTGCCACCAGCAGAGATATTGGAGGTAATTCACCCCTCCACTTT; CDR3 protein: CATSRDIGGNSPLHF
D gene: NA; V gene: TRBV2; clone size: NA; J gene: TRBJ2-6; CDR3 DNA: TGTGCCAGCAGTCGTAATAGCCGGCGACCCCTCTCTGGGGCCAACGTCCTGACTTTC; CDR3 protein: CASSRNSRRPLSGANVLTF
D gene: NA; V gene: TRBV12-5; clone size: NA; J gene: TRBJ1-3; CDR3 DNA: TGTGCTAGTGGTTTGGGGATACAGGCGTTCTCTGGAAACACCATATATTTT; CDR3 protein: CASGLGIQAFSGNTIYF
D gene: NA; V gene: TRBV6-1; clone size: few; J gene: TRBJ2-6; CDR3 DNA: TGTGCCAGCAGTGAACCCCCCAGATTCTCTGGGGCCAACGTCCTGACTTTC; CDR3 protein: CASSEPPRFSGANVLTF
D gene: TRBD1; V gene: TRBV5-1; clone size: NA; J gene: TRBJ2-2; CDR3 DNA: TGCGCCAGCAGCTTACGCGATCCAGACAGGGGGAGGAACACCGGGGAGCTGTTTTTT; CDR3 protein: CASSLRDPDRGRNTGELFF
D gene: NA; V gene: TRBV9; clone size: few; J gene: TRBJ1-6; CDR3 DNA: TGTGCCAGCAGCGTAGCTCTGCCAGGGAATAATTCACCCCTCCACTTT; CDR3 protein: CASSVALPGNNSPLHF
D gene: NA; V gene: TRBV7-9; clone size: NA; J gene: TRBJ2-7; CDR3 DNA: TGTGCCAGCAGCTTAGGTGTGGGGGCCTACGAGCAGTACTTC; CDR3 protein: CASSLGVGAYEQYF
D gene: TRBD2; V gene: TRBV5-1; clone size: NA; J gene: TRBJ2-1; CDR3 DNA: TGCGCCAGCGGGACTAGCGGGGTAAATGAGCAGTTCTTC; CDR3 protein: CASGTSGVNEQFF